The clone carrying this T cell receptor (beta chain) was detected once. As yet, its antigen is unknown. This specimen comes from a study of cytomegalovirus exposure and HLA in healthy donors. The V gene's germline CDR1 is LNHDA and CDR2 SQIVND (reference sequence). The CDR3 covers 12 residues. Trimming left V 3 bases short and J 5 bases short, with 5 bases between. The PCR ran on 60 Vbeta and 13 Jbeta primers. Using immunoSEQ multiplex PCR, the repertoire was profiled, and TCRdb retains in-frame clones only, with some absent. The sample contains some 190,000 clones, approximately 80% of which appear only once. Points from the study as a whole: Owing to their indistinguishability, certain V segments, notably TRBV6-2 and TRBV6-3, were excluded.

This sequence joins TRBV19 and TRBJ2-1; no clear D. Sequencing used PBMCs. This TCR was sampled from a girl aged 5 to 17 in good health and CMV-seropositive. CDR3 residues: CASSISDNEQFF. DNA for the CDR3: TGTGCCAGTAGTATTTCGGACAATGAGCAGTTCTTC. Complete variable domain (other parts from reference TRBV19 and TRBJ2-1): DGGITQSPKYLFRKEGQNVTLSCEQNLNHDAMYWYRQDPGQGLRLIYYSQIVNDFQKGDIAEGYSVSREKKESFPLTVTSAQKNPTAFYLCASSISDNEQFFGPGTRLTVL.